The rows below give T cell receptor beta chains drawn from one sample of a study of radiation and T cells in renal cell carcinoma. Using immunoSEQ multiplex PCR, the repertoire was profiled, and TCRdb retains in-frame clones only, with some absent. The sample consists of about 90,000 clones, roughly 80% of them appearing once. This material consisted of blood, taken from a patient whose treatment included radiotherapy and nephrectomy. The receptors were sampled from a man aged 50 to 59 with renal cell carcinoma. Both conserved end residues are part of each CDR3. The order of the fields is D gene, V gene, J gene, clone size, CDR3 DNA, CDR3 protein. A D gene is named only where the DNA matches it firmly. Clone sizes are given selectively: once, few, many, or a class where the clone is expanded.

TRBD2,TRBV9,TRBJ2-1,once,TGTGCCAGCAGCGTAGGATCTAGCGGGGGTGGAGAGCAGTTCTTC,CASSVGSSGGGEQFF
.,TRBV5-1,TRBJ1-2,.,TGCGCCAGCAGCTTGGATCTAGGTCAGGGCTACACCTTC,CASSLDLGQGYTF
TRBD1,TRBV4-2,TRBJ1-1,few,TGTGCCAGCAGCCAAGTAACCTCGGGGACAGATAACACTGAAGCTTTCTTT,CASSQVTSGTDNTEAFF
.,TRBV11-2,TRBJ1-1,.,TGTGCCAGCAGCTTAGGTCCGGGAAACACTGAAGCTTTCTTT,CASSLGPGNTEAFF
TRBD1,TRBV7-9,TRBJ1-4,.,TGTGCCAGCAGCTCCCGACAGGGGTTAGATGAAAAACTGTTTTTT,CASSSRQGLDEKLFF
.,TRBV2,TRBJ1-2,.,TGTGCCAGCAGTGAAGAGGGCAGGGGCTATGGCTACACCTTC,CASSEEGRGYGYTF
TRBD1,TRBV30,TRBJ2-7,.,TGTGCCTGGAGTGTAACCTTAGGACAGGCGTCCTACGAGCAGTACTTC,CAWSVTLGQASYEQYF
TRBD1,TRBV7-8,TRBJ2-7,once,TGTGCCAGCAGCTTTAATTTATATACCGGACAGGAAAGTGGCTACGAGCAGTACTTC,CASSFNLYTGQESGYEQYF
.,TRBV14,TRBJ1-1,.,TGTGCCAGCAGCCGTAAAGGGACACGGAACACTGAAGCTTTCTTT,CASSRKGTRNTEAFF
TRBD1,TRBV7-9,TRBJ1-6,.,TGTGCCAGCAGACCCTTGTGGGACAGGGGGCTTTATTCACCCCTCCACTTT,CASRPLWDRGLYSPLHF
.,TRBV25-1,TRBJ1-1,.,TGTGCCAGCAATACTCACATGAACACTGAAGCTTTCTTT,CASNTHMNTEAFF
TRBD2,TRBV10-3,TRBJ2-5,.,TGTGCCATCAGCCTCATTAGCGGGGGGTCCCAAGAGACCCAGTACTTC,CAISLISGGSQETQYF
TRBD1,TRBV19,TRBJ2-5,.,TGTGCCAGTAATAGAGGGGGCTATGAGACCCAGTACTTC,CASNRGGYETQYF
TRBD1,TRBV6-1,TRBJ1-2,.,TGTGCCAGCTGGGACAGCCTTATTAGGGTGAACGGCTACACCTTC,CASWDSLIRVNGYTF
.,TRBV29-1,TRBJ2-3,few,TGCAGCTCTCAGGCCGATGCCACAGATACGCAGTATTTT,CSSQADATDTQYF
.,TRBV19,TRBJ1-2,.,TGTGCCAGTAGTATCGAAGGACAGAACTATGGCTACACCTTC,CASSIEGQNYGYTF
.,TRBV11-2,TRBJ2-7,.,TGTGCCAGCAGCTTAGAGCTTTGGGGTTCCCACGAGCAGTACTTC,CASSLELWGSHEQYF
TRBD1,TRBV10-3,TRBJ1-2,.,TGTGCCATAAACGGACAGGGGCAGGGGGCGAGCTATGGCTACACCTTC,CAINGQGQGASYGYTF
.,TRBV6-1,TRBJ1-3,.,TGTGCCAGCAGTTTCGACAGCTCTGGAAACACCATATATTTT,CASSFDSSGNTIYF
.,TRBV27,TRBJ1-1,.,TGTGCCAGCAGGGGAAATATGAACACTGAAGCTTTCTTT,CASRGNMNTEAFF
TRBD2,TRBV29-1,TRBJ2-1,once,TGCAGCGTTGATCCGGCTAGCGGGATAAATGGGGAGCAGTTCTTC,CSVDPASGINGEQFF
.,TRBV2,TRBJ2-7,.,TGTGCCACCCGTTTTTCGGGTTACGACGAGCAGTACTTC,CATRFSGYDEQYF
.,TRBV4-2,TRBJ1-6,once,TGTGCCAGCAGCCAAGGACAGGATAATTCACCCCTCCACTTT,CASSQGQDNSPLHF
TRBD1,TRBV30,TRBJ1-2,.,TGTGCCTGGAGTGGCCCGACAGGGGGCTATGGCTACACCTTC,CAWSGPTGGYGYTF
TRBD1,TRBV2,TRBJ2-5,.,TGTGCCAGCAGCCGACAGGGGGCGGGGGAGACCCAGTACTTC,CASSRQGAGETQYF
.,TRBV14,TRBJ1-5,.,TGTGCCAGCAGCCAAGATTTCGGTAGGGCTCAGCCCCAGCATTTT,CASSQDFGRAQPQHF
.,TRBV5-6,TRBJ1-1,.,TGTGCCAGCAGCTTGGGGGGTCTTGAAGAAGCTTTCTTT,CASSLGGLEEAFF
.,TRBV6-5,TRBJ1-6,.,TGTGCCAGCAGTTACGGGGCCGGCCGGGGACCCCTCCACTTT,CASSYGAGRGPLHF
.,TRBV19,TRBJ2-3,few,TGTGCCAGTAAGGATGTCGGGCTCACAGATACGCAGTATTTT,CASKDVGLTDTQYF
TRBD2,TRBV4-1,TRBJ2-3,once,TGCGCCAGCAGCCAAGAGGGACTAGGGGTATCAGATACGCAGTATTTT,CASSQEGLGVSDTQYF
.,TRBV9,TRBJ1-4,.,TGTGCCAGCAGCGCCATAACAGGGCAGACTAATGAAAAACTGTTTTTT,CASSAITGQTNEKLFF
.,TRBV30,TRBJ1-2,few,TGTGCCTGGAGACGGGGTGGCTACACCTTC,CAWRRGGYTF
.,TRBV30,TRBJ2-5,.,TGTGCCTGGACAGGGGGGGAGACCCAGTACTTC,CAWTGGETQYF
TRBD2,TRBV19,TRBJ2-5,.,TGTGCCAGCCACGGGGGGGGACAAGAGACCCAGTACTTC,CASHGGGQETQYF
.,TRBV28,TRBJ2-2,.,TGTGCCAGCAGTTCTGGGGGCACCGGGGAGCTGTTTTTT,CASSSGGTGELFF
.,TRBV7-9,TRBJ1-1,few,TGTGCCAGCAGCTATCTGAGGGGCACTGAAGCTTTCTTT,CASSYLRGTEAFF
TRBD2,TRBV10-3,TRBJ2-1,.,TGTGCCATCAGTGAGATAGCGGGAGACGAGCAGTTCTTC,CAISEIAGDEQFF
.,TRBV15,TRBJ2-7,.,TGTGCCACCACCAGAGCCCCCCGGTCGGCGAATACCTACGAGCAGTACTTC,CATTRAPRSANTYEQYF
.,TRBV11-2,TRBJ2-7,.,TGTGCCAGCAGCTTATCTGGCCACCTTAAAAACTACGAGCAGTACTTC,CASSLSGHLKNYEQYF
.,TRBV6-5,TRBJ1-1,.,TGTGCCAGCAGTTACGGAACGGGAGGGGGTGACACTGAAGCTTTCTTT,CASSYGTGGGDTEAFF
TRBD2,TRBV7-2,TRBJ2-5,.,TGTGCCAGCAGCGACCAGACTAGCGGGGGGGAGACCCAGTACTTC,CASSDQTSGGETQYF
TRBD1,TRBV5-8,TRBJ1-1,.,TGTGCCAGCAGCTTGCGCGGACAGGGTACTGAAGCTTTCTTT,CASSLRGQGTEAFF
TRBD1,TRBV7-9,TRBJ1-1,.,TGTGCCAGCAGTCGTCTTATACAGGGGGCCCTGAACACTGAAGCTTTCTTT,CASSRLIQGALNTEAFF